This T cell receptor beta chain was found in a study of blood T cell repertoires in COVID-19. In the study overall: The study drew acute and convalescent COVID-19 samples from the United States, Italy and Spain. From T cells, B-cell-depleted T cells, or PBMCs came the material, which was cDNA or gDNA.

The Seattle patients, enrolled during active infection, were followed longitudinally. Trimming took 0 bases from V and 3 from J, leaving 10 bases between them. CDR3 length: 15 residues. CDR1 and CDR2 from the germline V gene are SGHKS and YYEKEE (reference sequence). Per the original data handling: It was from reference gene primer amplification that nucleated cell counts were estimated. TCRdb's copy holds only in-frame clones and misses some; the assay was immunoSEQ multiplex PCR. The DNA gave D and trimming, while V, J and clone size come from that table. The sample has under 350,000 clones; around 90% are singletons.

This chain connects TRBV5-5 to TRBJ1-3, with D possibly being TRBD1 (6 bases). This TCR was recovered from a woman aged 25 to 45 with COVID-19, enrolled during active disease. The specimen sequenced was peripheral blood. The CDR3 DNA is TGTGCCAGCAGCTTGGGACAGGCGAATGGAAACACCATATATTTT. It encodes CASSLGQANGNTIYF.